This entry features one T cell receptor (beta chain) sequence. The germline CDR1 and CDR2 sequences are MGHDK and SYGVNS. After removal of 6 bases from V and 8 bases from J, the junction contained 14 bases not matched to a gene. The CDR3 sequence is 16 residues long. Authors' processing steps: Estimation of nucleated cell counts was performed using reference gene primer amplification. TCRdb keeps only in-frame clones here, not all; method: immunoSEQ multiplex PCR. V and J calls and clone size are as listed in that table; D and trimming were resolved from the DNA. The data show about 110,000 clones, roughly 85% seen once. The data were taken from a study of blood T cell repertoires in COVID-19.

This clonotype was obtained from a human donor in a cohort sampled during active COVID-19. Specimen: peripheral blood. The rearrangement joins TRBV25-1 to TRBJ1-2, with 11 bases identical to TRBD1. The CDR3 DNA follows: TGTGCCAGCAGCCCGGGACAGGGGGGAGGGTTACGCGGCTACACCTTC. Translating gives CASSPGQGGGLRGYTF.